This note documents a single TCR beta chain sequence. The data derive from a study of regulatory T cells in long-lasting Graves disease. Germline V gene lookup returns CDR1 SGHVS and CDR2 FQNEAQ. The CDR3 is 13 amino acids. V lost 5 bases and J lost 4, with 11 bases in between. Building the TCR beta libraries relied on iRepertoire HTBI primers, and CDR3 regions underwent Arm-PCR. Using its own MiXCR run on the multiplex PCR reads, TCRdb lists one record per CDR3 protein. The data show 390,000 or so distinct CDR3 sequences, 12% seen once. Time point: newly diagnosed GD, antithyroid drugs for less than 3 months. PBMC-extracted RNA yielded the TCR library. A further study also used this sample, focusing on T cells in Graves' hyperthyroidism and ophthalmopathy.

The receptor comes from a woman under 30 with Graves disease. The chain carries TRBV7-8 and TRBJ1-2; D ambiguous. The sequencing used peripheral blood mononuclear cells (PBMCs), collected at new diagnosis, from a patient treated with antithyroid drugs. The chain's CDR3 is CASSPGPVYGYTF. Here the CDR3 DNA reads TGTGCCAGCAGCCCAGGACCCGTCTATGGCTACACCTTC.